The source of this TCR beta chain is a study of low-dose radiotherapy and immunotherapy resistance in tumors. As for the study in general: The study gave Cohort 2 1 Gy per fraction every two weeks, totaling 13 Gy over 26 weeks. Participants were given intravenous cyclophosphamide 200 mg/m2 every two weeks, one day before radiation and immunotherapy. Every six weeks patients received intravenous ipilimumab 1 mg/kg, and every two weeks they received intravenous nivolumab 240 mg.

Time point denoted: after trial treatment. Treatment of the sample: LDRT plus nivolumab, ipilimumab, low-dose cyclophosphamide and aspirin (RACIN trial). All of the donors were given nivolumab, ipilimumab, aspirin, low-dose cyclophosphamide and low-dose radiotherapy as part of RACIN, a single-arm trial. Primers targeting TRAV and TRBV primed first-strand cDNA, covering alpha and beta chains. The PCR that amplified TCRs ran for 20 cycles, relying on a constant-region primer and a V-primer adapter. TCRdb independently ran MiXCR on the reads; one entry per CDR3 protein. Of approximately 91,000 distinct CDR3 sequences listed, 20% to 25% were seen once; the top ten hold roughly 13%. This clonotype occurred many times. Trimming pared 2 bases from V and 7 bases from J, leaving 9 bases between. The germline gives CDR1 GTSNPN, CDR2 SVGIG (reference sequence). This CDR3 comprises 12 residues.

Specimen: PBMCs, collected after low-dose radiotherapy plus immunotherapy. The chain is built from TRBV30 and TRBJ1-5; weak D call: TRBD1 (5 bases). The sequence was obtained from a female donor with ovarian cancer. The CDR3 DNA sequence: TGTGCCTGGAGTTACCAGGGACAGCCCCAGCATTTT. This encodes CAWSYQGQPQHF.